This T cell receptor beta chain was captured by sequencing in a study of CD8 T cells in Susac syndrome. Sequencing of TCR beta drew on CD8+ and CD4+ T cells from blood. Random hexamers were used to reverse transcribe roughly 0.45 to 1 ug of RNA. TCR beta CDR3 was amplified by immunoSEQ covering 54 Vbeta and 13 Jbeta. TCRdb reprocessed the immunoSEQ multiplex PCR reads via MiXCR and lists one record per CDR3 protein. The sample records approximately 140,000 distinct CDR3 sequences, approximately 93% being singletons. CDR3 length equals 14 residues. Trimming removed 3 bases from V and 2 bases from J; junction bases left unmatched: 3. The V gene's germline CDR1 is MGHDK and CDR2 SYGVNS.

This chain joins TRBV25-1 and TRBJ2-7; 8 bases line up with TRBD2. Sequencing input: CD8+ T cells from PBMCs. This TCR came from a human donor in good health. CDR3 sequence (DNA): TGTGCCAGCAGTGAGGGACTAGGGCCCTACGAGCAGTACTTC. This encodes CASSEGLGPYEQYF.